Presented here are 17 T cell receptor beta chains from one specimen sequenced in a study of OX40 agonist ivuxolimab in advanced cancers. Profiling relied on immunoSEQ multiplex PCR, and the TCRdb table lists in-frame clones only, not all of them. Altogether around 35,000 clones are present, about 88% being singletons, with the ten largest covering roughly 2.4%. The sample was CD4+ or CD8+ T cells sorted from blood, taken in a trial of the OX40 agonist ivuxolimab. Every receptor here comes from an adult with an advanced solid tumor such as melanoma, head and neck, liver or kidney cancer.

This clone was counted a single time. The V and J genes are TRBV6-5 and TRBJ1-3; D is ambiguous. The length of the CDR3 is 16 residues. CDR1 and CDR2 from the germline V gene are MNHEY and SVGAGI. Trimming removed 0 bases from V and 3 bases from J, with 12 bases in between. The CDR3 region has the DNA TGTGCCAGCAGTTACTCTTGGCCCGGGAGTGGAAACACCATATATTTT. This translates into CASSYSWPGSGNTIYF.

This clone has just a few counts. The junction and the germline gene differ at one end; a read error may be behind it. The chain couples TRBV2 to TRBJ2-5; 8 bases agree with TRBD2. The CDR3 runs to 16 residues. CDR1 and CDR2 (germline): SNHLY, FYNNEI. The CDR3 nucleotides read TGTGCCAGCAGTCAAGCCCCACTTAGCGGGGCGGGGACCCAGTACTTC. Amino acids: CASSQAPLSGAGTQYF.

CDR3 in DNA: TGTGCCAGCAGTTCCCAAGGGGGGCCTAATTCACCCCTCCACTTT. Translation: CASSSQGGPNSPLHF. The chain employs TRBV6-5 and TRBJ1-6; a possible D gene is TRBD1 (6 bases). CDR3 size: 15 residues. Germline V lookup: CDR1 MNHEY, CDR2 SVGAGI. The V end lost 4 bases, the J end lost 6 bases, and 13 bases lay between the germline ends.

V gene TRBV7-2 combines with J gene TRBJ1-5; D remains ambiguous. Germline V gene sequence: CDR1 SGHTA, CDR2 FQGNSA. Trimming took 0 bases from V and 5 from J, leaving 2 bases between them. The CDR3 extends over 12 amino acids. CDR3 sequence: CASSLADQPQHF. CDR3 DNA sequence: TGTGCCAGCAGCTTAGCAGATCAGCCCCAGCATTTT.

This clone has only one observation. The V gene is TRBV7-2, the J gene TRBJ1-2; the D gene is possibly TRBD1 (6 bases). There are 12 residues in the CDR3. CDR1 is SGHTA, CDR2 FQGNSA, per germline. V lost 7 bases and J 8 bases, leaving 14 bases between the germline ends. CDR3: CASTSRTEGYTF. For the CDR3, the DNA is TGTGCCAGCACCTCCCGGACAGAAGGCTACACCTTC.

V is TRBV5-1 and J is TRBJ2-5; TRBD2 matches at 13 bases. The CDR3 is made up of 16 amino acids. Unmatched junction bases numbered 4, after V lost 3 bases and J lost 2 bases. Germline assignment: CDR1 SGHRS and CDR2 YFSETQ. CDR3 DNA: TGCGCCAGCAGCTCAGGACTAGCGGGGGCACAAGAGACCCAGTACTTC. Protein sequence: CASSSGLAGAQETQYF.

The chain has TRBV29-1 and TRBJ1-2; 7 positions match TRBD1. The CDR3 extends over 13 amino acids. CDR1 and CDR2 (germline): SQVTM, ANQGSEA. V was pared by 3 bases and J by 4 bases, with 5 bases of the junction left unmatched. The CDR3: CSVDETGSYGYTF. The CDR3, as DNA: TGCAGCGTTGATGAGACAGGGAGCTATGGCTACACCTTC.

The V and J genes are TRBV11-2 and TRBJ1-1, with 9 bases identical to TRBD1. The CDR3 totals 16 residues. J gave up 0 bases and V 1 base, and 3 bases lay outside the gene matches. Germline loops: CDR1 SGHAT, CDR2 FQNNGV. In DNA form, the CDR3 reads TGTGCCAGCAGCTTAGTGGGGGACAGGGTGAACACTGAAGCTTTCTTT. It encodes CASSLVGDRVNTEAFF.

The chain links TRBV5-1 to TRBJ1-4; 8 bases line up with TRBD1. Trimming at V came to 3 bases and at J to 2 bases, leaving 3 bases not matched to a gene. The CDR3 length is 15 residues. CDR1 is SGHRS and CDR2 is YFSETQ in the germline V gene. The DNA of the CDR3 is TGCGCCAGCAGCTCGTCAGGGGGCACTAATGAAAAACTGTTTTTT. It translates to CASSSSGGTNEKLFF.

V gene TRBV6-1 combines with J gene TRBJ1-3; D uncertain. CDR3 size: 15 residues. CDR1 is MNHNS and CDR2 is SASEGT in the germline V gene. V was trimmed by 3 bases and J by 8 bases, leaving 17 bases between them. CDR3 sequence reads: CASSEGFSGGYTIYF. For the CDR3, the DNA is TGTGCCAGCAGTGAGGGGTTTTCGGGAGGTTACACCATATATTTT.

This clone appeared once. This chain uses TRBV18 with TRBJ2-5; possibly TRBD2 for D (6 bases). The V end was cut by 8 bases, the J end by 5 bases, with 15 bases between. This CDR3 has 13 residues. Germline V gives CDR1 KGHSH, CDR2 LQKENI. CDR3 residues: CASRGRQRETQYF. The DNA for the CDR3 is TGTGCCAGCCGGGGGAGGCAGAGGGAGACCCAGTACTTC.

The V call is TRBV6-1, the J call TRBJ2-7, with D possibly being TRBD2 (7 bases). V shed 7 bases and J shed 2 bases, with 15 bases lying between them. The germline CDR1 and CDR2 sequences are MNHNS and SASEGT. This CDR3 comprises 14 residues. This CDR3 is CASTDGGLTYEQYF. The CDR3 nucleotides are TGTGCCAGCACCGACGGGGGGCTAACCTACGAGCAGTACTTC.

The chain combines TRBV5-4 with TRBJ1-1; D may be TRBD1 (5 bases). Trimming pared 4 bases from V and 5 bases from J, leaving 12 bases between. Germline CDR1 is SGHNT and CDR2 is YYREEE (reference sequence). CDR3 size: 13 residues. CDR3 DNA: TGTGCCAGCAGCGTAGGGGCCTCGACTGAAGCTTTCTTT. Its protein is CASSVGASTEAFF.

V gene TRBV6-1 combines with J gene TRBJ2-6; 7 bases fit TRBD2. There are 13 residues in the CDR3. The V gene's germline CDR1 is MNHNS and CDR2 SASEGT. V shed 8 bases and J 6 bases; nucleotides not matched to a gene: 4. CDR3 amino acids: CASAGETANVLTF. The DNA for the CDR3 is TGTGCCAGCGCGGGGGAGACGGCCAACGTCCTGACTTTC.

In nucleotides, the CDR3 is TGTGCCAGCAGACTGGGACGGATGTTTTTCTTT. This translates into CASRLGRMFFF. The rearrangement joins TRBV28 to TRBJ1-1; TRBD1 is a possible D gene (5 bases). CDR3 size: 11 residues. Germline V CDR1 and CDR2: MDHEN, SYDVKM. V was clipped by 6 bases and J by 13 bases, with 15 bases between them.

V gene TRBV6-1 combines with J gene TRBJ1-5; D unresolved. Trimming removed 4 bases at V and 6 bases at J, with 7 bases between. From germline, CDR1 is MNHNS and CDR2 SASEGT. The length of the CDR3 is 12 residues. The CDR3 reads CASSAGGQPQHF. In DNA form, the CDR3 reads TGTGCCAGCAGTGCAGGAGGTCAGCCCCAGCATTTT.

The V gene is TRBV6-5, the J gene TRBJ2-1; TRBD2 might be the D (5 bases). This CDR3 comprises 14 residues. CDR1 and CDR2 from the germline V gene are MNHEY and SVGAGI. The V and J ends lost 2 bases and 7 bases respectively, with 12 bases between them. The CDR3 loop is CASSYGRERNEQFF. Written as DNA, the CDR3 is TGTGCCAGCAGTTACGGACGGGAAAGGAATGAGCAGTTCTTC.